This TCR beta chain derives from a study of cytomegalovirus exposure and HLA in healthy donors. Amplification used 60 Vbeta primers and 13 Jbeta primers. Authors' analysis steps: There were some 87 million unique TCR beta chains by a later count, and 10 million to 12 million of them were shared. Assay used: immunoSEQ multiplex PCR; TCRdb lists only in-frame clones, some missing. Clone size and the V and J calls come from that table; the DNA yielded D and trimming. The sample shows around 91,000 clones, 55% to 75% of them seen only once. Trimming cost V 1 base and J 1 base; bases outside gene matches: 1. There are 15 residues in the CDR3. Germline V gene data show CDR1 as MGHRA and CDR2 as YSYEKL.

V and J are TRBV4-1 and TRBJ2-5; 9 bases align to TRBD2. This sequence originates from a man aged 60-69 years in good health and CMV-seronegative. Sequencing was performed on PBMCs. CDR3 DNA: TGCGCCAGCAGCCAAGTGGGACTAGCCCAAGAGACCCAGTACTTC. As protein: CASSQVGLAQETQYF.